The T cell receptor beta chain described here comes from a study of blood T cell repertoires in COVID-19. This table comes from immunoSEQ multiplex PCR, and its TCRdb copy is limited to in-frame clones, with some not included. The data hold under 300,000 clones, with roughly 80% observed a single time. Germline-derived CDR1 and CDR2 are LGHNA and YNFKEQ. This CDR3 contains 18 residues. Germline trimming cut 3 bases from V and 0 bases from J; bases unmatched to any gene: 12. What was sequenced was peripheral blood. The receptor comes from a woman over 75 with acute or convalescent COVID-19. The V gene is TRBV4-2, the J gene TRBJ2-7, with TRBD2 matching over 9 bases. The CDR3 is CASSQTLERGASSYEQYF. DNA of the CDR3: TGTGCCAGCAGCCAGACCCTGGAGCGGGGGGCGAGCTCCTACGAGCAGTACTTC.